A single sample is the source of the 14 T cell receptor beta chains below, sequenced in a study of cytomegalovirus exposure and HLA in healthy donors. PCR used 60 Vbeta primers and 13 Jbeta primers. Using immunoSEQ multiplex PCR, the repertoire was profiled, and TCRdb retains in-frame clones only, with some absent. The data hold some 90,000 clones, with roughly three quarters observed a single time. The sequencing input was PBMCs. Receptors originate from a man aged 35 to 55 in good health and CMV-seronegative.

The rearrangement uses TRBV28 and TRBJ2-5; 10 nucleotides match TRBD1. Germline loops: CDR1 MDHEN, CDR2 SYDVKM. There are 16 residues in the CDR3. Germline trimming cut 4 bases from V and 5 bases from J; bases unmatched to any gene: 10. This chain's CDR3 is CASSSSGGTGVETQYF. The CDR3, as DNA: TGTGCCAGCAGTTCGTCGGGGGGGACAGGGGTTGAGACCCAGTACTTC.

This clone is a singleton in its sample. The chain is built from TRBV7-6 and TRBJ1-2; D unclear. Germline V gives CDR1 SGHVS, CDR2 FNYEAQ. This CDR3 is 16 amino acids long. V was shortened by 4 bases and J by 8 bases, with 23 bases between the two germline ends. As DNA, the CDR3 is TGTGCCAGCAGCTCAGAAGCAGAGGAGCTCTATGAAGGCTACACCTTC. This translates into CASSSEAEELYEGYTF.

The rearrangement uses TRBV6-6 and TRBJ1-3, with D possibly being TRBD2 (5 bases). The closer fit of TRBJ2-2 to the DNA end suggests the J call may be wrong. The germline gives CDR1 MNHNY, CDR2 SVGAGI (reference sequence). The CDR3 extends over 15 amino acids. The CDR3 DNA reads TGTGCCAGCAGTTACTCGGGGAGAGGCACCGGGGAGCTGTTTTTT. This codes for CASSYSGRGTGELFF.

The chain recombines TRBV11-2 with TRBJ1-2; a weak D match, TRBD1 (6 bases). Trimming took 4 bases from V and 13 from J, leaving 13 bases between them. There are 11 residues in the CDR3. Per the germline V gene, CDR1 is SGHAT and CDR2 is FQNNGV. The CDR3, as DNA: TGTGCCAGCAGCTCCTCAGGGGATGTCACCTTC. Amino acid sequence: CASSSSGDVTF.

The V and J genes are TRBV6-5 and TRBJ1-2; perhaps TRBD1 as D (5 bases). The CDR3 is 15 amino acids. V lost 0 bases, J lost 5 bases, and 13 bases lay in between. CDR1 is MNHEY, CDR2 SVGAGI, per germline. CDR3 in amino acids: CASSYSTGGVYGYTF. CDR3 bases: TGTGCCAGCAGTTACTCGACCGGGGGAGTATATGGCTACACCTTC.

The chain carries TRBV6-1 and TRBJ1-1; TRBD1 matches at 8 bases. The CDR3 loop spans 13 amino acids. V lost 6 bases to trimming and J lost 5 bases; unmatched junction nucleotides: 5. Germline CDR1 is MNHNS and CDR2 is SASEGT. CDR3 sequence (DNA): TGTGCCAGCAGCAGGGGGCTAAGAACTGAAGCTTTCTTT. Its translation: CASSRGLRTEAFF.

This clone was found a few times. The chain couples TRBV4-1 to TRBJ1-1, with D possibly matching TRBD1 (5 bases). Germline V CDR1 and CDR2: MGHRA, YSYEKL. CDR3 length equals 13 residues. V lost 8 bases and J 3 bases, leaving 13 bases between the germline ends. The CDR3, as DNA: TGCGCCAGCTTCGGCAGGGCAGACACTGAAGCTTTCTTT. It codes for CASFGRADTEAFF.

This chain joins TRBV7-7 and TRBJ2-7; 7 bases map to TRBD2. V dropped 8 bases and J dropped 2; count of bases not matched to a gene: 12. CDR1 is SSHAT, CDR2 FNYEAQ, per germline (reference sequence). The CDR3 covers 15 residues. CDR3 sequence reads: CASGGDSRKTYEQYF. The CDR3 bases are TGTGCCAGCGGGGGGGATTCGCGAAAGACCTACGAGCAGTACTTC.

The chain carries TRBV9 and TRBJ1-2, with TRBD1 identical over 9 bases. CDR3 size: 16 residues. The germline V gene has CDR1 SGDLS and CDR2 YYNGEE. V lost 1 base, J lost 0 bases, and 4 bases stayed unmatched. CDR3 sequence: CASSVWDRDSNYGYTF. In DNA, the CDR3 is TGTGCCAGCAGCGTATGGGACAGGGATTCTAACTATGGCTACACCTTC.

The chain is built from TRBV28 and TRBJ2-7, with a weak D call TRBD2 (6 bases). The CDR3 runs to 12 residues. Trimming removed 5 bases at V and 13 bases at J, with 18 bases between. Looked up from germline, CDR1 is MDHEN and CDR2 is SYDVKM. In DNA, the CDR3 is TGTGCCAGCAGTCCACCTGGCATGGGGGGTTACTTC. Amino acid sequence: CASSPPGMGGYF. The full variable domain, rest sourced from reference TRBV28 and TRBJ2-7, is DVKVTQSSRYLVKRTGEKVFLECVQDMDHENMFWYRQDPGLGLRLIYFSYDVKMKEKGDIPEGYSVSREKKERFSLILESASTNQTSMYLCASSPPGMGGYFGPGTRLTVT.

V gene TRBV19 combines with J gene TRBJ1-2; 9 nucleotides match TRBD1. The CDR3 extends over 14 amino acids. Germline CDR1 reads LNHDA; CDR2 reads SQIVND (reference sequence). The V and J ends lost 5 bases and 4 bases, in that order; junction bases with no gene match: 5. The CDR3 nucleotides are TGTGCCAGTAGTCCACAGGGGGCGACCTATGGCTACACCTTC. Its translation is CASSPQGATYGYTF. The full variable domain, with the rest looked up from reference TRBV19 and TRBJ1-2, is DGGITQSPKYLFRKEGQNVTLSCEQNLNHDAMYWYRQDPGQGLRLIYYSQIVNDFQKGDIAEGYSVSREKKESFPLTVTSAQKNPTAFYLCASSPQGATYGYTFGSGTRLTVV.

The chain uses TRBV18 and TRBJ1-6; D is undetermined. The V and J ends lost 0 bases and 5 bases respectively, with 5 bases between them. The germline V gene encodes CDR1 KGHSH and CDR2 LQKENI. This CDR3 spans 14 amino acids. The DNA of the CDR3 is TGTGCCAGCTCACCACCAGGAGATAATTCACCCCTCCACTTT. Residues: CASSPPGDNSPLHF.

V usage is TRBV9 and J usage is TRBJ1-2; tentative D call: TRBD1 (5 bases). The CDR3 loop spans 14 amino acids. The V gene lost 4 bases and the J gene lost 7 bases, with 17 bases spanning the gap. CDR1 and CDR2 from the germline V gene are SGDLS and YYNGEE. CDR3 amino acids: CASSPYTGVSGYTF. Written as DNA, the CDR3 is TGTGCCAGCAGCCCCTATACGGGGGTGAGTGGCTACACCTTC.

The V gene is TRBV7-6, the J gene TRBJ2-6, with 10 bases matching TRBD2. Germline lookup yields CDR1 SGHVS and CDR2 FNYEAQ. V was clipped by 5 bases and J by 2 bases; unmatched bases: 12. The CDR3 has 19 amino acids. The CDR3 spells CASSPTSGVTGPGANVLTF. Here the CDR3 DNA reads TGTGCCAGCAGCCCTACTAGCGGGGTTACGGGACCTGGGGCCAACGTCCTGACTTTC.